One sample yielded the 24 T cell receptor beta chains listed below, sequenced in a study of cytomegalovirus exposure and HLA in healthy donors. The PCR employed 60 Vbeta primers together with 13 Jbeta primers. Clones were sequenced by immunoSEQ multiplex PCR, and TCRdb holds only the in-frame ones, with some missing. The table lists 90,000 to 100,000 clones, over 60% of them singletons. The sample consisted of PBMCs. These receptors were taken from a man aged 55 to 70 in good health and CMV-seropositive.

This rearrangement joins TRBV5-1 to TRBJ2-7; 8 nucleotides match TRBD1. The CDR3 runs 13 residues. Losses at the gene ends were 7 bases for V and 2 bases for J; bases not matched to a gene: 5. The V gene's germline CDR1 is SGHRS and CDR2 YFSETQ. CDR3 loop: CASGQGWTYEQYF. Written as DNA, the CDR3 is TGCGCCAGCGGACAGGGTTGGACCTACGAGCAGTACTTC.

CDR3 sequence reads: CASSEFGAHQPQHF. CDR3 sequence (DNA): TGTGCCAGCAGTGAATTTGGGGCCCATCAGCCCCAGCATTTT. This chain joins TRBV25-1 and TRBJ1-5, with a tentative D call TRBD1 (5 bases). CDR3 length equals 14 residues. V lost 1 base, J lost 5 bases, and 9 bases lay in between. Germline V gene lookup returns CDR1 MGHDK and CDR2 SYGVNS.

The V call is TRBV9, the J call TRBJ1-1; D might be TRBD1 (6 bases). Germline-derived CDR1 and CDR2 are SGDLS and YYNGEE. The CDR3 loop spans 16 amino acids. Trimming removed 4 bases from V and 7 bases from J, with 23 bases in between. CDR3 DNA: TGTGCCAGCAGCCCTTACGACGGACAGCTACTCGTTGAAGCTTTCTTT. Translating it yields CASSPYDGQLLVEAFF.

The rearrangement links TRBV30 to TRBJ2-7; TRBD2 might be the D (5 bases). With 4 bases removed from V and 6 bases from J, the gap between germline ends came to 16 bases. This CDR3 is built from 13 residues. Germline V gene lookup returns CDR1 GTSNPN and CDR2 SVGIG (reference sequence). CDR3 DNA: TGTGCCTGGATGCAGCGGCCTTTGGGCGAGCAGTACTTC. Amino acids: CAWMQRPLGEQYF.

CDR3 in DNA: TGTGCCAGCTCACCAGGGACAGGGGATTCACCCCTCCACTTT. Translated, it gives CASSPGTGDSPLHF. The chain couples TRBV18 to TRBJ1-6, with TRBD1 matching 10 bases. CDR1 KGHSH and CDR2 LQKENI come from the germline V gene. This CDR3 is 14 amino acids long. With 2 bases clipped from V and 8 bases from J, the junction kept 0 bases outside the gene matches.

The chain couples TRBV6-5 to TRBJ1-2; D is perhaps TRBD1 (5 bases). The V end was cut by 6 bases, the J end by 1 base, with 12 bases between. Per germline, CDR1 MNHEY and CDR2 SVGAGI. The CDR3 totals 14 residues. CDR3 sequence (DNA): TGTGCCAGCAGCAGGTTGACAGATAACTATGGCTACACCTTC. Residues: CASSRLTDNYGYTF.

The chain has TRBV6-6 and TRBJ2-7; D may be TRBD1 (6 bases). The CDR3 sequence is 11 residues long. Trimming cost V 9 bases and J 5 bases, with 11 bases left between them. Germline V gene data show CDR1 as MNHNY and CDR2 as SVGAGI (reference sequence). The CDR3 region is CASARGDEQYF. In DNA form, the CDR3 reads TGTGCCAGTGCCAGGGGAGACGAGCAGTACTTC.

This rearrangement joins TRBV27 to TRBJ2-5; 11 nucleotides align to TRBD1. Trimming at V came to 6 bases and at J to 5 bases, leaving 8 bases not matched to a gene. The CDR3 runs 15 residues. Per germline, CDR1 MNHEY and CDR2 SMNVEV (reference sequence). CDR3 DNA: TGTGCCAGCAGCTACGGGACAGGGGGAAGGGAGACCCAGTACTTC. Translated: CASSYGTGGRETQYF.

The chain has TRBV9 and TRBJ1-4, with a tentative D call TRBD1 (6 bases). This CDR3 has 14 residues. Trimming removed 7 bases at V and 10 bases at J, with 20 bases between. CDR1 and CDR2 from the germline V gene are SGDLS and YYNGEE. CDR3 nucleotide sequence: TGTGCCAGCGGGGACACCAAAAGCGGGGGAAAACTGTTTTTT. This encodes CASGDTKSGGKLFF.

This chain uses TRBV11-2 with TRBJ1-6, with no clear D. The CDR3 spans 17 residues. The ends were cut back, 3 bases at V and 4 bases at J, with 16 bases in the middle. Germline V gives CDR1 SGHAT, CDR2 FQNNGV. This CDR3 reads CASSFLGSKYYNSPLHF. DNA for the CDR3: TGTGCCAGCAGCTTCCTCGGTTCAAAGTATTATAATTCACCCCTCCACTTT.

Only a few counts were recorded for this clone. CDR3 sequence (DNA): TGTGCCAGCAGTTACGGGCAGGCTCGGAATGAAAAACTGTTTTTT. Its translation: CASSYGQARNEKLFF. The chain is built from TRBV6-5 and TRBJ1-4; D remains ambiguous. This CDR3 contains 15 residues. CDR1 and CDR2 (germline): MNHEY, SVGAGI. V was shortened by 2 bases and J by 5 bases, with 12 bases between the two germline ends.

The rearrangement links TRBV18 to TRBJ1-6, with unresolved D. The V gene lost 4 bases and the J gene lost 7 bases, with 8 bases spanning the gap. The CDR3 extends over 13 amino acids. Germline CDR1 and CDR2: KGHSH and LQKENI. The CDR3 DNA reads as TGTGCCAGCTCACGAGACGGGAATTCACCCCTCCACTTT. Protein: CASSRDGNSPLHF.

The rearrangement joins TRBV6-5 to TRBJ2-7; 11 nucleotides match TRBD1. V shed 2 bases and J 7 bases; nucleotides not matched to a gene: 7. This CDR3 has 15 amino acids. Per germline, CDR1 MNHEY and CDR2 SVGAGI. The CDR3 protein is CASSYGTGGGSEQYF. The DNA of the CDR3 is TGTGCCAGCAGTTACGGGACAGGGGGGGGGTCTGAGCAGTACTTC.

The V call is TRBV6-1, the J call TRBJ2-5, with TRBD2 matching over 11 bases. The V segment lost 4 bases and the J segment 5 bases; nucleotides outside the gene matches: 3. This CDR3 region has 14 residues. Germline values: CDR1 MNHNS, CDR2 SASEGT. The CDR3 is CASSVTSGGETQYF. The CDR3 coding sequence is TGTGCCAGCAGTGTCACTAGCGGGGGTGAGACCCAGTACTTC.

The chain recombines TRBV14 with TRBJ2-3; a possible D gene is TRBD1 (5 bases). CDR3 length equals 17 residues. From germline, CDR1 is SGHDN and CDR2 FVKESK. The ends were cut back, 1 base at V and 1 base at J, with 15 bases in the middle. CDR3 DNA: TGTGCCAGCAGCCAAGGCGTTAAGGGGTCGCGCACAGATACGCAGTATTTT. It specifies CASSQGVKGSRTDTQYF.

The J gene is TRBJ1-3, the V gene TRBV19, with a possible D match to TRBD1 (6 bases). Germline-derived CDR1 and CDR2 are LNHDA and SQIVND (reference sequence). Between the trimmed V and J ends, which lost 2 bases and 2 bases, there was a span of 10 bases. CDR3 size: 15 residues. CDR3 DNA sequence: TGTGCCAGTAGTATATCCGGGGGGCCTGGAAACACCATATATTTT. It encodes CASSISGGPGNTIYF.

This clone was recorded only once. The chain is built from TRBV5-1 and TRBJ2-3, with 8 nucleotides matching TRBD2. V shed 4 bases, J shed 4 bases, and the junction held 5 bases outside the gene matches. Germline V lookup: CDR1 SGHRS, CDR2 YFSETQ. The CDR3 is made up of 14 amino acids. The CDR3, as DNA: TGCGCCAGCAGCCCCGGGGGGGCGGCAGATACGCAGTATTTT. Its translation: CASSPGGAADTQYF. The full variable domain, in which reference TRBV5-1 and TRBJ2-3 provide the parts outside the CDR3, is KAGVTQTPRYLIKTRGQQVTLSCSPISGHRSVSWYQQTPGQGLQFLFEYFSETQRNKGNFPGRFSGRQFSNSRSEMNVSTLELGDSALYLCASSPGGAADTQYFGPGTRLTVL.

The chain is built from TRBV5-6 and TRBJ1-2; no clear D gene. With 3 bases removed from V and 0 bases from J, the gap between germline ends came to 12 bases. Germline CDR1 and CDR2: SGHDT and YYEEEE. This CDR3 comprises 15 residues. CDR3 in amino acids: CASSWNGDPNYGYTF. The DNA of the CDR3 is TGTGCCAGCAGCTGGAACGGGGATCCTAACTATGGCTACACCTTC. The variable domain in full, with the rest retrieved from reference TRBV5-6 and TRBJ1-2, is DAGVTQSPTHLIKTRGQQVTLRCSPKSGHDTVSWYQQALGQGPQFIFQYYEEEERQRGNFPDRFSGHQFPNYSSELNVNALLLGDSALYLCASSWNGDPNYGYTFGSGTRLTVV.

The chain has TRBV6-5 and TRBJ2-7; D is unclear. Per germline, CDR1 MNHEY and CDR2 SVGAGI. The germline V and J ends were trimmed by 2 bases and 3 bases, with 11 bases remaining between them. The CDR3 consists of 14 residues. CDR3 sequence reads: CASSYGQASYEQYF. The CDR3 DNA is TGTGCCAGCAGTTACGGTCAGGCCAGCTACGAGCAGTACTTC.

CDR3 amino acids: CASSLGLAVNTGELFF. The CDR3 bases are TGTGCCAGCAGCTTAGGCCTAGCGGTGAACACCGGGGAGCTGTTTTTT. The chain has TRBV11-1 and TRBJ2-2; 7 nucleotides line up with TRBD2. Trimming removed 1 base from V and 1 base from J; junction bases left unmatched: 3. Germline V gene lookup returns CDR1 SGHAT and CDR2 FQDESV (reference sequence). This CDR3 spans 16 amino acids. Drawing the rest from reference TRBV11-1 and TRBJ2-2, the complete variable domain is EAEVAQSPRYKITEKSQAVAFWCDPISGHATLYWYRQILGQGPELLVQFQDESVVDDSQLPKDRFSAERLKGVDSTLKIQPAELGDSAMYLCASSLGLAVNTGELFFGEGSRLTVL.

This clone appeared once. This rearrangement joins TRBV6-1 to TRBJ1-1, with no clear D. The CDR3 runs to 13 residues. Germline-derived CDR1 and CDR2 are MNHNS and SASEGT. V lost 0 bases and J 7 bases, leaving 9 bases between the germline ends. The CDR3 DNA reads as TGTGCCAGCAGTGAAGCGCGACACCGTGAAGCTTTCTTT. Translated, it gives CASSEARHREAFF.

A word on this clone: At one end, the junction sequence differs from germline, possibly due to a read error. The gene calls are TRBV7-9 and TRBJ1-4; unclear D gene. The CDR3 has 16 amino acids. CDR1 is SEHNR, CDR2 FQNEAQ, per germline (reference sequence). The CDR3 DNA reads TGTTCCAGCAGCTTAGCGCCAGGTTCACCTAATGAAAAACTGTTTTTT. Its protein product is CSSSLAPGSPNEKLFF.

V is TRBV5-1 and J is TRBJ2-2; 11 nucleotides match TRBD2. V lost 4 bases, J lost 4 bases, and 6 bases stayed unmatched. Per the germline V gene, CDR1 is SGHRS and CDR2 is YFSETQ. The CDR3 has 16 residues. The CDR3 coding sequence is TGCGCCAGCAGCCGCTTAGCGGGGGGGCCCACCGGGGAGCTGTTTTTT. This sequence encodes CASSRLAGGPTGELFF.

The chain links TRBV19 to TRBJ2-3; possibly TRBD1 for D (5 bases). Trimming removed 4 bases at V and 1 base at J, with 9 bases between. Germline CDR1 and CDR2: LNHDA and SQIVND (reference sequence). The CDR3 is 14 residues long. This CDR3 is CASSTIQGTDTQYF. The CDR3 region has the DNA TGTGCCAGTAGTACAATACAGGGCACAGATACGCAGTATTTT.